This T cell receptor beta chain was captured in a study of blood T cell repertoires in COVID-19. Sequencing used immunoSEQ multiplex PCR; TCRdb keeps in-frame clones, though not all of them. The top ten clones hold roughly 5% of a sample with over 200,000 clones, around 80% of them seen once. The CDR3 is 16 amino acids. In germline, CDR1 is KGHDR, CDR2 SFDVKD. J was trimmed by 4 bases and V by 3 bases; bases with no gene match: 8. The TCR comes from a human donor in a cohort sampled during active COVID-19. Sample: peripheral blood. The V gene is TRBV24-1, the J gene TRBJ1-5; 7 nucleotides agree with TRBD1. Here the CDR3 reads CATSDATGYVNQPQHF. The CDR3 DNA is TGTGCCACCAGTGATGCGACAGGGTATGTGAATCAGCCCCAGCATTTT.